Listed below are T cell receptor beta chains from one sample, sequenced in a study of control samples from healthy donors and cancer patients. The method was immunoSEQ multiplex PCR; TCRdb's version includes in-frame clones alone and lacks a portion of them. Of some 120,000 clones in the sample, about 90% were seen once. Sequencing input: blood. The source is a man aged 18 to 30 in good health. CDR3s include the opening cysteine and the closing phenylalanine or tryptophan.

>TRBV3-1/TRBV3-2|15|TRBJ1-4
CASSQRTGRSEKLFF
>TRBV12-3/TRBV12-4|13|TRBJ2-2
CASSQQGAGELFF
>TRBV7-8|15|TRBJ2-5
CASSLDRQELETQYF
>TRBV19|18|TRBJ2-6
CASGVYGTGLLGANVLTF
>TRBV5-4|17|TRBJ2-7
CASNPGQGVPLSYEQYF
>TRBV25-1|17|TRBJ1-6
CASSEWSRTGNNSPLHF
>TRBV19|13|TRBJ2-1
CASSQGGGFEQFF
>TRBV6-1|16|TRBJ2-3
CASSEVWAGSRDTQYF
>TRBV4-3|14|TRBJ1-1
CASSQDQGYTEAFF
>TRBV7-2|19|TRBJ2-3
CASSGGLAGPGDATDTQYF
>TRBV10-1|16|TRBJ2-2
CASSGGALTEPGELFF
>TRBV6-5|14|TRBJ1-1
CASSTDRIGTEAFF
>TRBV28|15|TRBJ2-7
CASSFTSGGSYEQYF
>TRBV5-1|14|TRBJ2-7
CASGYWTGRPLQYF
>TRBV5-1|15|TRBJ1-1
CASFGGALTNTEAFF
>TRBV27|15|TRBJ1-2
CASSRMGPLIYGYTF
>TRBV10-2|17|TRBJ1-1
CASSERGGHGMNTEAFF
>TRBV9|13|TRBJ1-1
CASSGPRGTEAFF
>TRBV5-1|17|TRBJ1-3
CASSLDLGASSGNTIYF
>TRBV7-9|14|TRBJ2-7
CASSLQGGSYEQYF
>TRBV18|12|TRBJ1-2
CASSPPNPGYTF
>TRBV29-1|15|TRBJ1-3
CSATGIPPSGNTIYF
>TRBV30|17|TRBJ1-2
CAWSAVGGRTGGKGYTF
>TRBV6-5|13|TRBJ2-7
CASSTGGTYEQYF
>TRBV10-3|17|TRBJ2-2
CAISENIGQGRTGELFF
>TRBV7-3|16|TRBJ2-5
CASSLNSLTGGETQYF
>TRBV27|17|TRBJ2-7
CASSLWASAEISHEQYF